Listed below are T cell receptor beta chains from one sample, sequenced in a study of blood T cell repertoires in COVID-19. Method: immunoSEQ multiplex PCR; TCRdb's copy keeps in-frame clones and lacks some. Seen here are approximately 260,000 clones, around 82% observed once, and the top ten hold about 3.4%. Sequencing was done on a sample of PBMCs or T cells enriched from blood (not recorded which). The source is a man aged 45-60 years who had recovered from COVID-19. CDR3s include the opening cysteine and the closing phenylalanine or tryptophan. The D gene is left open where the match is weak. Expanded clones are given a class, and other clones once, few, many or no size at all.

d_gene	v_gene	abundance	j_gene	CDR3nt	CDR3aa
.	TRBV19	many	TRBJ1-4	TGTGCCAGTAGCCAGAGGTTGCTTGAAAAACTGTTTTTT	CASSQRLLEKLFF
.	TRBV7-2	.	TRBJ2-5	TGTGCCAGCAGCTTAGAGGGGTGGGGCCTCCGGTACTTC	CASSLEGWGLRYF
.	TRBV2	.	TRBJ2-1	TGTGCCAGCAGCCTTGAGAATGAGCAGTTCTTC	CASSLENEQFF
TRBD2	TRBV11-3	.	TRBJ2-7	TGTGCCAGCAGCCCCCGGACTAGCGGGAGGGATCACGAGCAGTACTTC	CASSPRTSGRDHEQYF
.	TRBV11-2	.	TRBJ1-2	TGTGCCAGCCGGCGGGGTCGGGGCTACACCTTC	CASRRGRGYTF
TRBD2	TRBV12-3/TRBV12-4	.	TRBJ2-7	TGTGCCAGCAGTCCGGGAGGATACGAGCAGTACTTC	CASSPGGYEQYF
TRBD1	TRBV9	.	TRBJ2-7	TGTGCCAGCAGCGTAAGGGGGCTTCGGTACGAGCAGTACTTC	CASSVRGLRYEQYF
.	TRBV15	once	TRBJ2-1	TGTGCCACCAGCAGAGATCCAGCCGCGGATGAGCAGTTCTTC	CATSRDPAADEQFF
.	TRBV18	.	TRBJ1-4	TGTGCCAGCTCACCACGTACAACTAATGAAAAACTGTTTTTT	CASSPRTTNEKLFF
TRBD2	TRBV7-2	.	TRBJ2-7	TGTGCCAGCAGCCCCCCGAGCGGGAGGGCCTACGAGCAGTACTTC	CASSPPSGRAYEQYF
.	TRBV7-2	.	TRBJ1-6	TGTGCCAGCAGCCTTGACGGGACACGGAGCTCCTATAATTCACCCCTCCACTTT	CASSLDGTRSSYNSPLHF
.	TRBV12-3/TRBV12-4	.	TRBJ2-5	TGTGCCAGCAGAACTACGCAAGAGACCCAGTACTTC	CASRTTQETQYF
.	TRBV11-3	.	TRBJ2-6	TGTGCCAGCAGCTTCTCGAGCTCTGGGGCCAACGTCCTGACTTTC	CASSFSSSGANVLTF
.	TRBV12-3/TRBV12-4	.	TRBJ2-7	TGTGCCAGCAGTACAGGGACGGACTACGAGCAGTACTTC	CASSTGTDYEQYF
TRBD1	TRBV5-1	.	TRBJ1-5	TGCGCCAGCACTCGGGACAGGGGGGATCATAGCAATCAGCCCCAGCATTTT	CASTRDRGDHSNQPQHF